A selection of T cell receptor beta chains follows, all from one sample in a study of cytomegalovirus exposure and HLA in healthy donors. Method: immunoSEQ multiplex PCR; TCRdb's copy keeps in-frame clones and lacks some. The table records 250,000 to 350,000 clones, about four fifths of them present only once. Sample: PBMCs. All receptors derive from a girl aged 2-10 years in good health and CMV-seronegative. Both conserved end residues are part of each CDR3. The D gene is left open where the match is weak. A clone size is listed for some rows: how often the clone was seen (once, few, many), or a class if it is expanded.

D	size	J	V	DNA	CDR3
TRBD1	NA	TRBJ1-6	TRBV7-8	TGTGCCAGCAGCTTAACCGGGACAGGGGGTTCACCCCTCCACTTT	CASSLTGTGGSPLHF
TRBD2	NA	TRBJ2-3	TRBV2	TGTGCCACCATGATGACTAGCGGGGCGAGCACAGATACGCAGTATTTT	CATMMTSGASTDTQYF
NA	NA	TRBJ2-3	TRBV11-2	TGTGCCAGCAGTATGAGCTTTAGCACAGATACGCAGTATTTT	CASSMSFSTDTQYF
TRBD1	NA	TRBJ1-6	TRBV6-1	TGTGCCAGCAGTGTTTCGGGACAGGGGGCTGGTAATTCACCCCTCCACTTT	CASSVSGQGAGNSPLHF
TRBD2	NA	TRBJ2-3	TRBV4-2	TGTGCCAGCAGCCAAGGGCTAGCGGAACCTAGCACAGATACGCAGTATTTT	CASSQGLAEPSTDTQYF
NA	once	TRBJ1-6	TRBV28	TGTGCCAGCAGTTTAAGGGGCAGGGGAAATTCACCCCTCCACTTT	CASSLRGRGNSPLHF
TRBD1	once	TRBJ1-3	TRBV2	TGTGCCAGCAGTGTCCGACAGGGCCGAAACACCATATATTTT	CASSVRQGRNTIYF
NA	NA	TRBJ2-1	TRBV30	TGTGCCTGGAGTGTTGACTCTTTGAATGAGCAGTTCTTC	CAWSVDSLNEQFF
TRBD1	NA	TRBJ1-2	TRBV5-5	TGTGCCAGCAGCTTAGACAGGGCCTATGGCTACACCTTC	CASSLDRAYGYTF
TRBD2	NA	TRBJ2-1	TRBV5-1	TGCGCCAGCAGTTTTAGCGGGAGACAATATGAGCAGTTCTTC	CASSFSGRQYEQFF
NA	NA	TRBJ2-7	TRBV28	TGTGCCAGCATCAGCCAGGGTTCCGAGCAGTACTTC	CASISQGSEQYF
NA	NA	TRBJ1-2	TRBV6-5	TGTGCCAGCAGTTACGGACCCCAGGGGTCCTATGGCTACACCTTC	CASSYGPQGSYGYTF
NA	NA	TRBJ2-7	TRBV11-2	TGTGCCAGCAGCATCGGGGCGGGGGCGGCCTACGAGCAGTACTTC	CASSIGAGAAYEQYF
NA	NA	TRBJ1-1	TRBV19	TGTGCCAGTAGTACAGGGCTGTACACTGAAGCTTTCTTT	CASSTGLYTEAFF
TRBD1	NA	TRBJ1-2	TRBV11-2	TGTGCCAGCAGCTTAGGGGCAGGGGGCAGAGGCGGCTACACCTTC	CASSLGAGGRGGYTF
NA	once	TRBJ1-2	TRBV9	TGTGCCGCAGCTCCCGGCCCTGGGGCTGGCTATGGCTACACCTTC	CAAAPGPGAGYGYTF